The next 11 T cell receptor beta chains were all read from a single sample in a study of shared clonotypes between healthy human individuals. The protocol was immunoSEQ multiplex PCR, while the TCRdb copy is restricted to in-frame clones and leaves out a portion. The table includes fewer than 800,000 clones, around 92% detected once. Cells designated naive CD8 were CD45RO-negative and were positively selected for CCR7, with terminally differentiated effector memory CD45RA+ cells excluded. Sequenced input: naive CD8+ T cells sorted from blood. These receptors were taken from a man aged 25-40 years in good health.

The rearrangement joins TRBV10-2 to TRBJ2-1; unclear D gene. The ends were cut back, 4 bases at V and 1 base at J, with 11 bases in the middle. This CDR3 is 15 amino acids long. Germline-derived CDR1 and CDR2 are WSHSY and SAAADI. Written as DNA, the CDR3 is TGCGCCAGCAGTGTTCTGACGGTGTCCTACAATGAGCAGTTCTTC. Protein sequence: CASSVLTVSYNEQFF.

The V and J genes are TRBV11-3 and TRBJ2-1, with unresolved D. The germline CDR1 and CDR2 sequences are SGHNT and YENEEA. The CDR3 length is 12 residues. Trimming stripped 4 bases from V and 7 bases from J, with 8 bases between. The CDR3 here is CASSSNGNEQFF. CDR3 DNA: TGTGCCAGCAGCTCGAACGGGAATGAGCAGTTCTTC.

The chain carries TRBV30 and TRBJ2-1, with 7 bases identical to TRBD1. J was trimmed by 1 base and V by 1 base; bases with no gene match: 7. The CDR3 consists of 16 residues. Germline V gene data show CDR1 as GTSNPN and CDR2 as SVGIG (reference sequence). CDR3 DNA: TGTGCCTGGAGTGAGGGGGTACAGGGGTCCTACAATGAGCAGTTCTTC. It encodes CAWSEGVQGSYNEQFF.

The chain links TRBV27 to TRBJ2-7, with D uncertain. The CDR3 spans 13 residues. In germline, CDR1 is MNHEY, CDR2 SMNVEV (reference sequence). The V gene lost 2 bases and the J gene lost 5 bases, with 10 bases spanning the gap. The CDR3 coding sequence is TGTGCCAGCAGTTTAATCTCCGCCCACGAGCAGTACTTC. This gives the protein CASSLISAHEQYF.

The chain employs TRBV25-1 and TRBJ2-5; TRBD2 might be the D (5 bases). The V end lost 4 bases, the J end lost 0 bases, and 9 bases lay between the germline ends. The germline CDR1 and CDR2 sequences are MGHDK and SYGVNS. The CDR3 covers 14 residues. The DNA for the CDR3 is TGTGCCAGCAGTGTTCGCGGGTACCAAGAGACCCAGTACTTC. It specifies CASSVRGYQETQYF. Drawing the rest from reference TRBV25-1 and TRBJ2-5, the complete variable domain is EADIYQTPRYLVIGTGKKITLECSQTMGHDKMYWYQQDPGMELHLIHYSYGVNSTEKGDLSSESTVSRIRTEHFPLTLESARPSHTSQYLCASSVRGYQETQYFGPGTRLLVL.

This sequence joins TRBV7-9 and TRBJ2-7, with a tentative D call TRBD1 (6 bases). Germline V gives CDR1 SEHNR, CDR2 FQNEAQ (reference sequence). CDR3 length: 15 amino acids. V was shortened by 5 bases and J by 2 bases, with 16 bases between the two germline ends. The CDR3 sequence is CASSPSRGQPYEQYF. CDR3 DNA: TGTGCCAGCAGCCCTTCCCGGGGACAACCCTACGAGCAGTACTTC. The whole variable domain, filled in from reference TRBV7-9 and TRBJ2-7, reads DTGVSQNPRHKITKRGQNVTFRCDPISEHNRLYWYRQTLGQGPEFLTYFQNEAQLEKSRLLSDRFSAERPKGSFSTLEIQRTEQGDSAMYLCASSPSRGQPYEQYFGPGTRLTVT.

CDR3 protein: CASSGSVAGGPDIQYF. As DNA, the CDR3 is TGTGCCAGCAGCGGTTCGGTGGCGGGAGGGCCGGACATTCAGTACTTC. V gene TRBV7-2 combines with J gene TRBJ2-4; 9 nucleotides agree with TRBD2. V trimming: 5 bases; J trimming: 8 bases; junction bases outside the gene matches: 13. Germline CDR1 reads SGHTA; CDR2 reads FQGNSA. CDR3 length: 16 residues.

The CDR3 protein is CASSLGGVEEQYF. The CDR3 DNA reads TGTGCCAGCAGCTTAGGGGGGGTAGAGGAGCAGTACTTC. The rearrangement links TRBV7-9 to TRBJ2-7; tentatively, D is TRBD2 (6 bases). The CDR3 totals 13 residues. Germline V gene data show CDR1 as SEHNR and CDR2 as FQNEAQ (reference sequence). The V end lost 1 base, the J end lost 7 bases, and 11 bases lay between the germline ends.

This clone showed up many times. The V call is TRBV29-1, the J call TRBJ2-3; 8 bases line up with TRBD2. This CDR3 spans 14 amino acids. In germline, CDR1 is SQVTM, CDR2 ANQGSEA. The V and J ends lost 4 bases and 3 bases, in that order; junction bases with no gene match: 6. CDR3 bases: TGCAGCGTTGTTCCGGCGGGAGGAACAGATACGCAGTATTTT. Its protein is CSVVPAGGTDTQYF.

In its sample, this clone was seen a few times. The genes are TRBV13 and TRBJ2-7; 7 bases are shared with TRBD1. Trimming cost V 5 bases and J 4 bases; bases outside gene matches: 8. The CDR3 contains 14 residues. Germline CDR1 reads PRHDT; CDR2 reads FYEKMQ (reference sequence). For the CDR3, the DNA is TGTGCCAGCAGCGCGCACAGGGGTGGGTACGAGCAGTACTTC. Encoded protein: CASSAHRGGYEQYF.

V is TRBV28 and J is TRBJ1-3; D not resolved. This CDR3 is 15 amino acids long. Germline V gene sequence: CDR1 MDHEN, CDR2 SYDVKM. The V gene lost 4 bases and the J gene lost 7 bases, with 17 bases spanning the gap. The CDR3 protein is CASSSLGEERNTIYF. CDR3 coding DNA: TGTGCCAGCAGTTCCCTAGGAGAAGAACGTAACACCATATATTTT.